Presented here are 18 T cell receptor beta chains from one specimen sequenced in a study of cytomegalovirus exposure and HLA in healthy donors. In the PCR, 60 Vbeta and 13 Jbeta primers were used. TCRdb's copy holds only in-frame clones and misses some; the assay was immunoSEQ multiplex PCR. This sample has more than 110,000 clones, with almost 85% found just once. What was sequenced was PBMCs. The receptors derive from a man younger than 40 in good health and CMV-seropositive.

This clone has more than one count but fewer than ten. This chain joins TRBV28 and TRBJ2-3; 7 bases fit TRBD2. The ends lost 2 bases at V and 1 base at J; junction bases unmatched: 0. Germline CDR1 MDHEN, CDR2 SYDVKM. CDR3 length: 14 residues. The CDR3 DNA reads TGTGCCAGCAGTTTAGCGGGAGGCACAGATACGCAGTATTTT. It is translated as CASSLAGGTDTQYF.

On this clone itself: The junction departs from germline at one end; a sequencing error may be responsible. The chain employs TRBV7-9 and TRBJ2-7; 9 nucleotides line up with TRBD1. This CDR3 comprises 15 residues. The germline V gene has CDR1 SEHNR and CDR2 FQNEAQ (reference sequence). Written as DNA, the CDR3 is TGTTCCAGCAGTTTCTTTACAGGGGGCGCGGACGAGCAGTACTTC. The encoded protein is CSSSFFTGGADEQYF.

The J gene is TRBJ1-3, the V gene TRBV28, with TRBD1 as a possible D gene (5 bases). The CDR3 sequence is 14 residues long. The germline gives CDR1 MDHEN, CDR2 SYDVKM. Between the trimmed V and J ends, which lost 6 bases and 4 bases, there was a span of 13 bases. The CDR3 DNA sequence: TGTGCCAGCAGAGCGGGGCAGAGGGGAAACACCATATATTTT. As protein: CASRAGQRGNTIYF.

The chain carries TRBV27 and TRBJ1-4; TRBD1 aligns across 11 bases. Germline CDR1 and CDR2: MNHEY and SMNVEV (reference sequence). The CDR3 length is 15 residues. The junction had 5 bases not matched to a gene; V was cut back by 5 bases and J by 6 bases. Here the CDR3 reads CASSRTGGLDEKLFF. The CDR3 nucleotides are TGTGCCAGCAGTCGGACAGGGGGCCTGGATGAAAAACTGTTTTTT.

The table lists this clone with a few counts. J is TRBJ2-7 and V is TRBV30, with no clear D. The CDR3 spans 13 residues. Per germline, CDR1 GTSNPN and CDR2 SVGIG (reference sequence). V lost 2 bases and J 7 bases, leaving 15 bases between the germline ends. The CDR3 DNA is TGTGCCTGGAGTTTGCGGTTAGGTGGGGAGCAGTACTTC. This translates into CAWSLRLGGEQYF.

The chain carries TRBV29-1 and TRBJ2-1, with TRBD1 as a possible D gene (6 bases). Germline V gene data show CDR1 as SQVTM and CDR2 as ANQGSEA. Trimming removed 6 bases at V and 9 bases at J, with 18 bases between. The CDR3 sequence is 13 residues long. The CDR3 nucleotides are TGCAGCGTGGACGAGACAGGTTCTGGTGAGCAGTTCTTC. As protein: CSVDETGSGEQFF.

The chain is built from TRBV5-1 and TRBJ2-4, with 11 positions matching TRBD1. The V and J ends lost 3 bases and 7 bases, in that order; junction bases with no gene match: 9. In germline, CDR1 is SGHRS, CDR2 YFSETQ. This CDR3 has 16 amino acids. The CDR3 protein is CASSSSGTGGMNIQYF. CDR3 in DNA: TGCGCCAGCAGCTCTTCCGGGACAGGGGGGATGAACATTCAGTACTTC.

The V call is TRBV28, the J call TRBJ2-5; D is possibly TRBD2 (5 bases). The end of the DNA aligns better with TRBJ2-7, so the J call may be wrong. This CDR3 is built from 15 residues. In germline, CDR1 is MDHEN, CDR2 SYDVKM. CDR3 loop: CASSPDSFNSYEQYF. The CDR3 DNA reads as TGTGCCAGCAGTCCGGACTCCTTCAACTCCTACGAGCAGTACTTC.

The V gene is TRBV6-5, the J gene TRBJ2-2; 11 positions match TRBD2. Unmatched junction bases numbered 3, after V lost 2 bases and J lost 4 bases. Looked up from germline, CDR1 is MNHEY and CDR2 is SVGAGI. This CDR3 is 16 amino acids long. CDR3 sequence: CASSYDGLAGTGELFF. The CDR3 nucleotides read TGTGCCAGCAGTTACGATGGACTAGCGGGCACCGGGGAGCTGTTTTTT.

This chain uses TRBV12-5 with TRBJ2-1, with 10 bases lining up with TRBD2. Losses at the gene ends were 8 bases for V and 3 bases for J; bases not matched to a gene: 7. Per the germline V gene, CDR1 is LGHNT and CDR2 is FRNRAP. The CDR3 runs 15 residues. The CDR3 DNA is TGTGCTAGTACCCGACTAGCGGGTTACTACAATGAGCAGTTCTTC. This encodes CASTRLAGYYNEQFF.

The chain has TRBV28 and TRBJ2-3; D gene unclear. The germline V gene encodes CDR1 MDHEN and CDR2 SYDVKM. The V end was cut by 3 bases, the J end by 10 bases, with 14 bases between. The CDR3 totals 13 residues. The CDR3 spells CASSLDSLSAQYF. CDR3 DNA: TGTGCCAGCAGTTTGGATAGCCTGTCCGCGCAGTATTTT.

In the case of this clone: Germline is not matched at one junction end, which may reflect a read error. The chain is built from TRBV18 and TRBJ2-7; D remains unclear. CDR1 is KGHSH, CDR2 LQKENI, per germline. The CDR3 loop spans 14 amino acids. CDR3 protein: CASSPPHSSYEQYF. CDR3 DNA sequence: TGTGCCAGCTCACCCCCACATAGCTCCTACGAGCAATACTTC.

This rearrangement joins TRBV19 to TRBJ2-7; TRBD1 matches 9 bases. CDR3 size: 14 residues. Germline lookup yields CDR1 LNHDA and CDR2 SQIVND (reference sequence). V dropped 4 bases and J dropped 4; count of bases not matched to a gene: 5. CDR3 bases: TGTGCCAGTAGTACGGACAGGGGTAATTACGAGCAGTACTTC. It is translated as CASSTDRGNYEQYF.

Here the CDR3 DNA reads TGTGCCAGCAGCTCTTTAGTTGCGCCCTCCTACGAGCAGTACTTC. Protein sequence: CASSSLVAPSYEQYF. The chain has TRBV7-9 and TRBJ2-7; D gene unclear. The ends were cut back, 4 bases at V and 0 bases at J, with 13 bases in the middle. There are 15 residues in the CDR3. Germline lookup yields CDR1 SEHNR and CDR2 FQNEAQ (reference sequence).

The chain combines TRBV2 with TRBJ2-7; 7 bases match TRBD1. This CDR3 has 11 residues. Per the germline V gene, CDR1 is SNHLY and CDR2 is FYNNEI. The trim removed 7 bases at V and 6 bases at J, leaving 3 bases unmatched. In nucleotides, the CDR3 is TGTGCCAGCAACAGGGGTGGCGAGCAGTACTTC. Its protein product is CASNRGGEQYF.

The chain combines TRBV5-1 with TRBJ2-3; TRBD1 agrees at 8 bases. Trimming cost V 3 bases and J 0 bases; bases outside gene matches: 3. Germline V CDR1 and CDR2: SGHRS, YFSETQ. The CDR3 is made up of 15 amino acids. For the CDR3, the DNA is TGCGCCAGCAGCTCCAGACAGGGGAGCACAGATACGCAGTATTTT. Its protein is CASSSRQGSTDTQYF.

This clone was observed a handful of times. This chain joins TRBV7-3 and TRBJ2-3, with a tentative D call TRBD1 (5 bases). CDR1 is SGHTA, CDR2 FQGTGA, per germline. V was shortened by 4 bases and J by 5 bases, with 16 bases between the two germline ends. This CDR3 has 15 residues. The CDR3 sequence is CASSSNGQPRDTQYF. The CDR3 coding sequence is TGTGCCAGCAGCTCCAACGGACAACCCAGAGATACGCAGTATTTT.

This chain's CDR3 is CASTLGRGNNQPQHF. The CDR3 DNA sequence: TGTGCCAGCACCCTTGGAAGGGGCAACAATCAGCCCCAGCATTTT. The V and J genes are TRBV2 and TRBJ1-5; a possible D gene is TRBD1 (5 bases). V lost 7 bases to trimming and J lost 3 bases, with 16 bases between them. This CDR3 region has 15 residues. Germline lookup yields CDR1 SNHLY and CDR2 FYNNEI.